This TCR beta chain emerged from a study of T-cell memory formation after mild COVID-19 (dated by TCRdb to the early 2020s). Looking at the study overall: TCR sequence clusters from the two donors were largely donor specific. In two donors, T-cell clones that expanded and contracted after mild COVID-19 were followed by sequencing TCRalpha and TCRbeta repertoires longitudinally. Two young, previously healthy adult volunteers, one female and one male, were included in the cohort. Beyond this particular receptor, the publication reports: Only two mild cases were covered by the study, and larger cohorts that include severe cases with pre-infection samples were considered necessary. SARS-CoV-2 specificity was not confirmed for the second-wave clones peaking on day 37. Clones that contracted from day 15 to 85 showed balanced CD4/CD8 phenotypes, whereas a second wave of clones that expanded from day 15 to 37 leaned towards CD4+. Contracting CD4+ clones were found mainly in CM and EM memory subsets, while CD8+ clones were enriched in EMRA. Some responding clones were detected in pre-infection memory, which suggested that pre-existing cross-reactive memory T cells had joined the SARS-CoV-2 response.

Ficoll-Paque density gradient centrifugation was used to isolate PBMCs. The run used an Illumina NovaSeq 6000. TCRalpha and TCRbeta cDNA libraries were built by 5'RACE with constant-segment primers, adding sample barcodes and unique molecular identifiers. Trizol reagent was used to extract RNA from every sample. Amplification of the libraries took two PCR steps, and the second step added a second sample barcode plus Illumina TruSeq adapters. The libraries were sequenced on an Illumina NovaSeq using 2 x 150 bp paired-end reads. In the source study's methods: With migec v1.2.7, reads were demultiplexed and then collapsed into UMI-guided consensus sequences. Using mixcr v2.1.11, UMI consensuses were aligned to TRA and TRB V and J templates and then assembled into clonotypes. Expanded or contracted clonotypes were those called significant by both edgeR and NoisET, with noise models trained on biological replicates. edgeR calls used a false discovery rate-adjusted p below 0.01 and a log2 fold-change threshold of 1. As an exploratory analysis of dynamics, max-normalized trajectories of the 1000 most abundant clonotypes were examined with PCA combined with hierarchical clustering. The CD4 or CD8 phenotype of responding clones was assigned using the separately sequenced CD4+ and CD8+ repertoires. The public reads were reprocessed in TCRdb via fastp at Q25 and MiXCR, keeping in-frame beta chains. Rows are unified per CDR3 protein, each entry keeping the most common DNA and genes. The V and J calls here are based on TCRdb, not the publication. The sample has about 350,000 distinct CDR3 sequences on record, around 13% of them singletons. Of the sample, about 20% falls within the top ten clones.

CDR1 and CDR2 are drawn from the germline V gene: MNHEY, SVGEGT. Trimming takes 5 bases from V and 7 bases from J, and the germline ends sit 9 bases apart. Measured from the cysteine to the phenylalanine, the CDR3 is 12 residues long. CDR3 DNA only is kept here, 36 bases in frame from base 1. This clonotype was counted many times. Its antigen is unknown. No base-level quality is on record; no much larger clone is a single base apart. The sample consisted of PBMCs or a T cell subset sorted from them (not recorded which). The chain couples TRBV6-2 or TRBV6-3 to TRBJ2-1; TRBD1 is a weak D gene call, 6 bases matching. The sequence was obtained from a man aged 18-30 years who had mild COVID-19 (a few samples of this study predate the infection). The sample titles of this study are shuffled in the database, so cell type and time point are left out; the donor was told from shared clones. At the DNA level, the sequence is TGTGCCAGCAGTCGGACAGCTAATGAGCAGTTCTTC. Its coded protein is CASSRTANEQFF.